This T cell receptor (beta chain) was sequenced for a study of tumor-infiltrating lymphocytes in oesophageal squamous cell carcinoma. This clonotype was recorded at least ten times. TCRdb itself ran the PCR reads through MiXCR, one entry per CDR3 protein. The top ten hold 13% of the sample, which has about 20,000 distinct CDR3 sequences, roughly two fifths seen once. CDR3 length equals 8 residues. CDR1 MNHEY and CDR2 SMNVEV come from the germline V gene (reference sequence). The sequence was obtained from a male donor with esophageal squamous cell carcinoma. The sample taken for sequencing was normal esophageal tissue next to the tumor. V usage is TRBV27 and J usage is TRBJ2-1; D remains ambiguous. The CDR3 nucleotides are TGTCCTCACAATGAGCAGTTCTTC. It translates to CPHNEQFF.